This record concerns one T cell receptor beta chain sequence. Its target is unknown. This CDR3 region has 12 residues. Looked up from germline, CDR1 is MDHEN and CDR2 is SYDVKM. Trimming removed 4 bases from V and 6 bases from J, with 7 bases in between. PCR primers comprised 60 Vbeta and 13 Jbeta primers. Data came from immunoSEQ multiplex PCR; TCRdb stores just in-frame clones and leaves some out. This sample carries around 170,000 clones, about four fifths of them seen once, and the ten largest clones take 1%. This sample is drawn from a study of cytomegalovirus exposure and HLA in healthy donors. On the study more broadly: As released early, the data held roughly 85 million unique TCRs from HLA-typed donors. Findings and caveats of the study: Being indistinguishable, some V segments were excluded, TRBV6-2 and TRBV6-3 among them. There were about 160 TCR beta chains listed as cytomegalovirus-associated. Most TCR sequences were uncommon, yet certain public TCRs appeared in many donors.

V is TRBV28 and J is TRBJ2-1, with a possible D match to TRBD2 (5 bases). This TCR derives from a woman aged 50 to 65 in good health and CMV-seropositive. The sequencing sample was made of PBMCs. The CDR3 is CASSWETNEQFF. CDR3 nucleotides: TGTGCCAGCAGTTGGGAGACCAATGAGCAGTTCTTC.